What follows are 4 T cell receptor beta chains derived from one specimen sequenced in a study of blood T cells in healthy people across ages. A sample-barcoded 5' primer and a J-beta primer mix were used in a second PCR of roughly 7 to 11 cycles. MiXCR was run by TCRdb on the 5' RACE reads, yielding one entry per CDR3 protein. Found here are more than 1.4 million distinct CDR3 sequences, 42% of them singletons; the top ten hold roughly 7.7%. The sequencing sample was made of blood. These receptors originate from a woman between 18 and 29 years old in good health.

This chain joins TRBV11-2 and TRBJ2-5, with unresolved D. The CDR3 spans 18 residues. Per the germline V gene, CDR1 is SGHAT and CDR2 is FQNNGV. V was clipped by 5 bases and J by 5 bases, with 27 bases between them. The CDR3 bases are TGTGCCAGCAGCACCACCCGGGTGGGGTCTATTATAGGGGAGACCCAGTACTTC. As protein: CASSTTRVGSIIGETQYF. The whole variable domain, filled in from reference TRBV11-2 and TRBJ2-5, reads EAGVAQSPRYKIIEKRQSVAFWCNPISGHATLYWYQQILGQGPKLLIQFQNNGVVDDSQLPKDRFSAERLKGVDSTLKIQPAKLEDSAVYLCASSTTRVGSIIGETQYFGPGTRLLVL.

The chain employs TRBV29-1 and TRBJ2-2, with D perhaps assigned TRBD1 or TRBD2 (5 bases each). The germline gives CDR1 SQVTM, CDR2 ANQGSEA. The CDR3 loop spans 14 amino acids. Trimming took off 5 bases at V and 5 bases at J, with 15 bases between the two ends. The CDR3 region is CSVRDPKGTGELFF. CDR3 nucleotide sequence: TGCAGCGTTCGGGACCCGAAGGGAACCGGGGAGCTGTTTTTT.

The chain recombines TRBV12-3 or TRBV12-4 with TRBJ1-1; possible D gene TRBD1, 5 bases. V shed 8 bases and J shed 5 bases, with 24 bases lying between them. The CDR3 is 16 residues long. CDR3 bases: TGTGCCAGCGGACTCCGGATACGGGGGATCTCGACTGAAGCTTTCTTT. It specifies CASGLRIRGISTEAFF.

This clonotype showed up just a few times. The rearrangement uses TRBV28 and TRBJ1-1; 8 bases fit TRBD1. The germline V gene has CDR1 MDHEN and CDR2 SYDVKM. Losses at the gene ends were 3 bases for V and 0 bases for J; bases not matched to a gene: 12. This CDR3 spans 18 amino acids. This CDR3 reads CASSLTGAWIRVNTEAFF. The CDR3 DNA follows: TGTGCCAGCAGTTTGACAGGGGCCTGGATAAGGGTGAACACTGAAGCTTTCTTT.